Following are 19 T cell receptor beta chains from one sample sequenced in a study of glioma-infiltrating T cells after dendritic cell vaccination. Profiled with immunoSEQ multiplex PCR; TCRdb holds only in-frame clones, not every one. The sample consists of about 110,000 clones, about 90% of them appearing once. The time point is: after dendritic cell vaccination, including at tumor progression/relapse. The specimen comprised blood, sampled after dendritic cell vaccination. The source is a human donor with glioblastoma.

Details on this clone: An end of the junction differs from the germline gene, which may be a read error. The V and J genes are TRBV14 and TRBJ2-7; TRBD1 aligns across 8 bases. CDR1 and CDR2 (germline): SGHDN, FVKESK. The CDR3 length is 16 residues. This CDR3 reads CASSQDEGTGSLRRHF. Written as DNA, the CDR3 is TGTGCCAGCAGCCAAGATGAGGGGACAGGTTCCCTACGTCGGCACTTC. Based on the CDR3 plus reference TRBV14 and TRBJ2-7, the full variable domain is EAGVTQFPSHSVIEKGQTVTLRCDPISGHDNLYWYRRVMGKEIKFLLHFVKESKQDESGMPNNRFLAERTGGTYSTLKVQPAELEDSGVYFCASSQDEGTGSLRRHFGPGTRLTVT.

The chain has TRBV7-9 and TRBJ1-3; D is unresolved. Per germline, CDR1 SEHNR and CDR2 FQNEAQ (reference sequence). The CDR3 is made up of 14 amino acids. Deletions cut 5 bases from V and 2 bases from J, with 10 bases between. CDR3 residues: CASSPSTTGNTIYF. The CDR3 nucleotides are TGTGCCAGCAGCCCCTCTACGACTGGAAACACCATATATTTT.

CDR3 nucleotides: TGCGCCAGCAGCTTCGACAGTCCCTACGAGCAGTACTTC. The encoded protein is CASSFDSPYEQYF. The rearrangement joins TRBV5-1 to TRBJ2-7, with a possible D match to TRBD1 (5 bases). The V gene's germline CDR1 is SGHRS and CDR2 YFSETQ. CDR3 length: 13 residues. Trimming left V 2 bases short and J 2 bases short, with 8 bases between.

The chain links TRBV21-1 to TRBJ1-1; the D call in the table, TRBD1, was not verified against the DNA. TRBV21-1 is an annotated pseudogene. The length of the CDR3 is 18 residues. CDR3 residues: CASSNRTTRTGGHTEAFF. The DNA of the CDR3 is TGTGCCAGCAGCAACAGGACGACCCGGACAGGGGGTCACACTGAAGCTTTCTTT.

V usage is TRBV10-3 and J usage is TRBJ1-5; D is possibly TRBD1 (6 bases). Germline loops: CDR1 ENHRY, CDR2 SYGVKD. V lost 2 bases, J lost 3 bases, and 8 bases lay in between. This CDR3 has 14 amino acids. In DNA, the CDR3 is TGTGCCATCAGTGAGGCAGGGGACAATCAGCCCCAGCATTTT. Protein sequence: CAISEAGDNQPQHF.

The V gene is TRBV5-1, the J gene TRBJ2-3, with TRBD2 matching over 11 bases. Germline CDR1 and CDR2: SGHRS and YFSETQ. V shed 5 bases and J 2 bases; nucleotides not matched to a gene: 4. The CDR3 is 15 residues long. The CDR3, as DNA: TGCGCCAGCAGAAGACTAGCGGGGATCACAGATACGCAGTATTTT. Protein product: CASRRLAGITDTQYF.

CDR3: CASSLEGVDTGELFF. Written as DNA, the CDR3 is TGTGCCAGCAGCTTAGAGGGAGTAGACACCGGGGAGCTGTTTTTT. The genes are TRBV11-2 and TRBJ2-2, with D possibly TRBD2 on 5 matching bases. This CDR3 has 15 amino acids. V lost 0 bases and J lost 3, with 8 bases in between. Germline V CDR1 and CDR2: SGHAT, FQNNGV.

The V call is TRBV9, the J call TRBJ2-3, with no clear D. CDR3 length equals 12 residues. Germline lookup yields CDR1 SGDLS and CDR2 YYNGEE. Between the trimmed V and J ends, which lost 5 bases and 0 bases, there was a span of 4 bases. CDR3 coding DNA: TGTGCCAGCAGTATTAGCACAGATACGCAGTATTTT. Translating it yields CASSISTDTQYF.

This rearrangement joins TRBV2 to TRBJ1-1, with D tentatively TRBD1 (6 bases). The germline V and J ends were trimmed by 1 base and 5 bases, with 11 bases remaining between them. The CDR3 consists of 14 residues. Germline CDR1 is SNHLY and CDR2 is FYNNEI. CDR3 region: CASSEVGADTEAFF. Here the CDR3 DNA reads TGTGCCAGCAGTGAAGTGGGGGCAGATACTGAAGCTTTCTTT.

The J gene is TRBJ1-2, the V gene TRBV2; D is perhaps TRBD1 (5 bases). In germline, CDR1 is SNHLY, CDR2 FYNNEI. Trimming removed 5 bases from V and 2 bases from J, with 9 bases in between. The CDR3 totals 13 residues. The CDR3 DNA is TGTGCCAGCAGTCTACAGGAGAACTATGGCTACACCTTC. Its translation: CASSLQENYGYTF.

This sequence joins TRBV11-1 and TRBJ1-4; the match to TRBD1 covers 8 bases. The CDR3 sequence is 14 residues long. After removal of 5 bases from V and 6 bases from J, the junction contained 5 bases not matched to a gene. Germline-derived CDR1 and CDR2 are SGHAT and FQDESV (reference sequence). CDR3 sequence reads: CASSADRGDEKLFF. The CDR3 DNA is TGTGCCAGCAGCGCCGACAGGGGCGATGAAAAACTGTTTTTT. The variable domain in full, with the rest retrieved from reference TRBV11-1 and TRBJ1-4, is EAEVAQSPRYKITEKSQAVAFWCDPISGHATLYWYRQILGQGPELLVQFQDESVVDDSQLPKDRFSAERLKGVDSTLKIQPAELGDSAMYLCASSADRGDEKLFFGSGTQLSVL.

The rearrangement uses TRBV7-2 and TRBJ2-3, with 8 bases identical to TRBD2. Germline CDR1 and CDR2: SGHTA and FQGNSA. Trimming at V came to 5 bases and at J to 6 bases, leaving 10 bases not matched to a gene. The CDR3 is made up of 15 amino acids. The CDR3 nucleotides read TGTGCCAGCAGCCCAGGGACTAGATGGGAGGATACGCAGTATTTT. This translates into CASSPGTRWEDTQYF.

The genes are TRBV18 and TRBJ2-3, with 13 bases that match TRBD2. This CDR3 is built from 17 residues. From germline, CDR1 is KGHSH and CDR2 LQKENI. Trimming took 3 bases from V and 5 from J; bases not matched to a gene: 8. CDR3 protein: CASSPGGLAGIGDTQYF. DNA for the CDR3: TGTGCCAGCTCACCCGGGGGACTAGCGGGGATCGGAGATACGCAGTATTTT.

This chain joins TRBV7-9 and TRBJ2-1; 12 nucleotides agree with TRBD2. The CDR3 extends over 14 amino acids. CDR1 and CDR2 from the germline V gene are SEHNR and FQNEAQ (reference sequence). With 7 bases clipped from V and 7 bases from J, the junction kept 5 bases outside the gene matches. CDR3 bases: TGTGCCAGCAACCTAGCGGGGGGGCAGAATGAGCAGTTCTTC. The encoded protein is CASNLAGGQNEQFF.

The rearrangement uses TRBV4-1 and TRBJ2-2, with TRBD1 matching over 8 bases. The germline V gene has CDR1 MGHRA and CDR2 YSYEKL. J gave up 6 bases and V 0 bases, and 15 bases lay outside the gene matches. This CDR3 has 19 residues. CDR3: CASSQDPSAAGGLSGELFF. In DNA, the CDR3 is TGCGCCAGCAGCCAAGATCCTTCAGCGGCAGGGGGCCTGTCCGGGGAGCTGTTTTTT.

The chain joins TRBV19 to TRBJ2-7, with TRBD2 identical over 14 bases. Looked up from germline, CDR1 is LNHDA and CDR2 is SQIVND (reference sequence). V gave up 3 bases and J gave up 3 bases; unmatched junction bases: 4. The CDR3 sequence is 16 residues long. CDR3 protein: CASSMGLAGVFYEQYF. The CDR3 DNA is TGTGCCAGTAGTATGGGACTAGCGGGAGTGTTCTACGAGCAGTACTTC.

The V and J genes are TRBV27 and TRBJ1-5; a weak D match, TRBD1 (6 bases). Germline loops: CDR1 MNHEY, CDR2 SMNVEV (reference sequence). Trimming took 5 bases from V and 4 from J, leaving 24 bases between them. The CDR3 totals 18 residues. CDR3 nucleotides: TGTGCCAGCAGTCCAACTCGACAGGACACTTACATAAATCAGCCCCAGCATTTT. Translation: CASSPTRQDTYINQPQHF.

The chain has TRBV19 and TRBJ1-1; D may be TRBD1 (5 bases). The CDR3 is made up of 13 amino acids. Germline CDR1 LNHDA, CDR2 SQIVND (reference sequence). The germline V and J ends were trimmed by 2 bases and 3 bases, with 7 bases remaining between them. The CDR3 DNA follows: TGTGCCAGTAGTATATGGGGGGACACTGAAGCTTTCTTT. Amino acid sequence: CASSIWGDTEAFF.

This clone was seen more than once but under ten times. The chain couples TRBV27 to TRBJ1-1, with D maybe TRBD1 (6 bases). CDR3 length: 17 amino acids. CDR1 is MNHEY and CDR2 is SMNVEV in the germline V gene (reference sequence). V was trimmed by 2 bases and J by 0 bases, leaving 16 bases between them. The CDR3 is CASSLIPPGELNTEAFF. The CDR3 nucleotides read TGTGCCAGCAGTTTAATTCCCCCAGGGGAGTTGAACACTGAAGCTTTCTTT.